The clone carrying this TCR beta chain was seen more than once but under ten times. The data stem from a study of graft-versus-host responses after intestinal transplantation. J was trimmed by 7 bases and V by 4 bases; bases with no gene match: 8. The CDR3 runs 15 residues. Germline CDR1 and CDR2: SGHTA and FQGTGA. The repertoire was sequenced with immunoSEQ multiplex PCR; TCRdb's copy has only in-frame clones and lacks some. The table includes some 70,000 clones, over 85% detected once. This sequence originates from a human patient who received an intestinal transplant, so some T cells may come from the graft donor. The rearrangement joins TRBV7-3 to TRBJ2-1, with 9 bases lining up with TRBD2. The material was bone marrow, obtained roughly 110 weeks after intestinal transplantation. The CDR3 protein is CASSSPLAGVNEQFF. The CDR3, as DNA: TGTGCCAGCAGCTCGCCGTTAGCGGGAGTGAATGAGCAGTTCTTC.